This note documents a single T cell receptor (beta chain) sequence. The data were obtained in a study of control samples from healthy donors and cancer patients. CDR1 is SGHNT, CDR2 YYREEE, per germline (reference sequence). V shed 2 bases and J shed 6 bases, with 11 bases lying between them. This CDR3 spans 13 amino acids. Assay used: immunoSEQ multiplex PCR; TCRdb lists only in-frame clones, some missing. The sample contains about 18,000 clones, 84% of which appear only once. V and J are TRBV5-4 and TRBJ1-2; D call uncertain. The sequenced material came from PBMCs. The receptor comes from a woman in her sixties or seventies with lung cancer. DNA for the CDR3: TGTGCCAGCAGCTTAAACCAGATTGATGGCTACACCTTC. It encodes CASSLNQIDGYTF. The variable domain in full, completed from reference TRBV5-4 and TRBJ1-2, reads ETGVTQSPTHLIKTRGQQVTLRCSSQSGHNTVSWYQQALGQGPQFIFQYYREEENGRGNFPPRFSGLQFPNYSSELNVNALELDDSALYLCASSLNQIDGYTFGSGTRLTVV.